These T cell receptor beta chains were read from a single sample in a study of blood T cells in healthy people across ages. TCRdb analysed the 5' RACE reads with MiXCR anew, one entry per CDR3 protein. The data hold around 1.7 million distinct CDR3 sequences, with roughly 28% observed a single time. Sequenced input: blood. The receptors come from a woman aged 25 to 39 in good health. The CDR3 runs from the conserved cysteine through the conserved F or W. The D gene is left open where the match is weak. Clone size is stated in some rows and not others, as once, few, many or a class when expanded.

CDR3aa: CAWTPRDGGGETQYF; CDR3nt: TGTGCCTGGACCCCGCGGGATGGAGGCGGAGAGACCCAGTACTTC; j_gene: TRBJ2-5; abundance: few; v_gene: TRBV30; d_gene: NA
CDR3aa: CASSYGIGNQPQHF; CDR3nt: TGTGCCAGCAGTTACGGGATCGGGAATCAGCCCCAGCATTTT; j_gene: TRBJ1-5; abundance: NA; v_gene: TRBV6-6; d_gene: NA
CDR3aa: CAISRDTLSSYEQYF; CDR3nt: TGTGCCATCAGTCGAGATACCCTAAGCTCCTACGAGCAGTACTTC; j_gene: TRBJ2-7; abundance: many; v_gene: TRBV10-3; d_gene: NA
CDR3aa: CASSLVPSGGTGELFF; CDR3nt: TGTGCCAGCAGCTTAGTACCCAGCGGGGGGACCGGGGAGCTGTTTTTT; j_gene: TRBJ2-2; abundance: NA; v_gene: TRBV7-9; d_gene: TRBD2
CDR3aa: CASSQFMGGGYYNEQFF; CDR3nt: TGTGCCAGCAGCCAATTCATGGGAGGGGGATACTACAATGAGCAGTTCTTC; j_gene: TRBJ2-1; abundance: NA; v_gene: TRBV14; d_gene: NA
CDR3aa: CSVRGDRVFETQYF; CDR3nt: TGCAGCGTGAGGGGGGACAGGGTGTTCGAGACCCAGTACTTC; j_gene: TRBJ2-5; abundance: many; v_gene: TRBV29-1; d_gene: TRBD1
CDR3aa: CASSLDNRAGNYGYTF; CDR3nt: TGCGCCAGCAGCTTGGACAACAGGGCCGGCAACTATGGCTACACCTTC; j_gene: TRBJ1-2; abundance: few; v_gene: TRBV5-1; d_gene: NA
CDR3aa: CASYSGGFYNEQFF; CDR3nt: TGCGCCAGCTATAGCGGGGGGTTCTACAATGAGCAGTTCTTC; j_gene: TRBJ2-1; abundance: many; v_gene: TRBV5-1; d_gene: TRBD2
CDR3aa: CASSQDVGSAYNEQFF; CDR3nt: TGCGCCAGCAGCCAAGATGTCGGGAGTGCTTACAATGAGCAGTTCTTC; j_gene: TRBJ2-1; abundance: NA; v_gene: TRBV4-3; d_gene: NA
CDR3aa: CASRLAAQYTEAFF; CDR3nt: TGTGCCAGCAGGTTAGCGGCACAGTACACTGAAGCTTTCTTT; j_gene: TRBJ1-1; abundance: NA; v_gene: TRBV12-3/TRBV12-4; d_gene: NA
CDR3aa: CASSYSAGPNEQFF; CDR3nt: TGTGCCAGCAGTTACTCTGCTGGCCCGAATGAGCAGTTCTTC; j_gene: TRBJ2-1; abundance: few; v_gene: TRBV6-5; d_gene: NA
CDR3aa: CSAPGPGQGHYEQYF; CDR3nt: TGCAGTGCTCCAGGACCGGGACAGGGACACTACGAGCAGTACTTC; j_gene: TRBJ2-7; abundance: few; v_gene: TRBV20-1; d_gene: TRBD1
CDR3aa: CSARDYISGGATDTQYF; CDR3nt: TGCAGTGCTAGAGATTATATCAGCGGGGGGGCCACAGATACGCAGTATTTT; j_gene: TRBJ2-3; abundance: once; v_gene: TRBV20-1; d_gene: TRBD2
CDR3aa: CASSAPGGTGELFF; CDR3nt: TGTGCCAGCAGTGCCCCGGGTGGGACCGGGGAGCTGTTTTTT; j_gene: TRBJ2-2; abundance: NA; v_gene: TRBV2; d_gene: NA
CDR3aa: CASSPQGTDYGYTF; CDR3nt: TGTGCCAGCTCACCACAGGGGACGGACTATGGCTACACCTTC; j_gene: TRBJ1-2; abundance: many; v_gene: TRBV18; d_gene: NA
CDR3aa: CSARDQGRSYEQYF; CDR3nt: TGCAGTGCTAGAGATCAGGGGAGGTCCTACGAGCAGTACTTC; j_gene: TRBJ2-7; abundance: few; v_gene: TRBV20-1; d_gene: NA
CDR3aa: CSASPGLVQETQYF; CDR3nt: TGCAGTGCTTCCCCCGGACTAGTTCAAGAGACCCAGTACTTC; j_gene: TRBJ2-5; abundance: few; v_gene: TRBV20-1; d_gene: TRBD2
CDR3aa: CAWSPKLEVEQYF; CDR3nt: TGTGCCTGGAGTCCAAAACTAGAAGTCGAGCAGTACTTC; j_gene: TRBJ2-7; abundance: NA; v_gene: TRBV30; d_gene: NA
CDR3aa: CSVDRASGGVMDTQYF; CDR3nt: TGCAGCGTTGATAGGGCTAGCGGGGGGGTTATGGATACGCAGTATTTT; j_gene: TRBJ2-3; abundance: few; v_gene: TRBV29-1; d_gene: TRBD2
CDR3aa: CASSLKLNQPQHF; CDR3nt: TGTGCCAGCAGTTTGAAGCTCAATCAGCCCCAGCATTTT; j_gene: TRBJ1-5; abundance: NA; v_gene: TRBV12-3/TRBV12-4; d_gene: NA
CDR3aa: CSASKGGGQYF; CDR3nt: TGCAGTGCTAGTAAGGGGGGTGGGCAGTACTTC; j_gene: TRBJ2-7; abundance: NA; v_gene: TRBV20-1; d_gene: NA
CDR3aa: CASSLLFGAANYGYTF; CDR3nt: TGTGCCAGCAGTTTGTTATTTGGGGCAGCTAACTATGGCTACACCTTC; j_gene: TRBJ1-2; abundance: NA; v_gene: TRBV28; d_gene: NA
CDR3aa: CASSLDRGLDEQFF; CDR3nt: TGTGCCAGCAGTTTGGACAGGGGGCTCGATGAGCAGTTCTTC; j_gene: TRBJ2-1; abundance: NA; v_gene: TRBV6-1; d_gene: TRBD1
CDR3aa: CSARDPSGRDYEQYF; CDR3nt: TGCAGTGCTAGAGACCCTAGCGGGAGGGACTACGAGCAGTACTTC; j_gene: TRBJ2-7; abundance: many; v_gene: TRBV20-1; d_gene: TRBD2
CDR3aa: CASSLGWGSSGNTIYF; CDR3nt: TGTGCCAGCAGCTTAGGCTGGGGGTCCTCTGGAAACACCATATATTTT; j_gene: TRBJ1-3; abundance: NA; v_gene: TRBV7-9; d_gene: NA
CDR3aa: CSVVGLGQGEDYGYTF; CDR3nt: TGCAGCGTCGTGGGGTTGGGACAGGGGGAAGACTATGGCTACACCTTC; j_gene: TRBJ1-2; abundance: few; v_gene: TRBV29-1; d_gene: TRBD1
CDR3aa: CASSGPSGRCYEQYF; CDR3nt: TGTGCCAGCAGCGGGCCTAGCGGGAGATGCTACGAGCAGTACTTC; j_gene: TRBJ2-7; abundance: NA; v_gene: TRBV5-6; d_gene: TRBD2
CDR3aa: CSARGLAPYEQYF; CDR3nt: TGCAGTGCTAGGGGACTAGCGCCCTACGAGCAGTACTTC; j_gene: TRBJ2-7; abundance: few; v_gene: TRBV20-1; d_gene: TRBD2
CDR3aa: CASKRGGLGETQYF; CDR3nt: TGTGCCAGCAAAAGGGGGGGGTTAGGAGAGACCCAGTACTTC; j_gene: TRBJ2-5; abundance: NA; v_gene: TRBV6-2/TRBV6-3; d_gene: NA
CDR3aa: CSARRATNEKLFF; CDR3nt: TGCAGTGCAAGGAGGGCAACTAATGAAAAACTGTTTTTT; j_gene: TRBJ1-4; abundance: many; v_gene: TRBV20-1; d_gene: NA
CDR3aa: CASIWTAHTEAFF; CDR3nt: TGTGCCAGCATTTGGACGGCCCACACTGAAGCTTTCTTT; j_gene: TRBJ1-1; abundance: few; v_gene: TRBV7-9; d_gene: NA
CDR3aa: CASSYDNSGNTIYF; CDR3nt: TGTGCCAGCAGTTACGACAACTCTGGAAACACCATATATTTT; j_gene: TRBJ1-3; abundance: NA; v_gene: TRBV6-5; d_gene: NA
CDR3aa: CASSPNGALLSYNEQFF; CDR3nt: TGTGCCAGTAGCCCCAACGGGGCGTTACTCTCCTACAATGAGCAGTTCTTC; j_gene: TRBJ2-1; abundance: few; v_gene: TRBV19; d_gene: NA
CDR3aa: CASSARGGHTGQFF; CDR3nt: TGCGCCAGCAGTGCCCGCGGGGGGCACACAGGTCAGTTCTTC; j_gene: TRBJ2-1; abundance: NA; v_gene: TRBV5-1; d_gene: TRBD2
CDR3aa: CSVGVQPSYEQYF; CDR3nt: TGCAGCGTTGGAGTACAGCCGAGCTACGAGCAGTACTTC; j_gene: TRBJ2-7; abundance: few; v_gene: TRBV29-1; d_gene: NA
CDR3aa: CASSDEGQGFFYGYTF; CDR3nt: TGTGCCAGCAGTGATGAGGGACAGGGTTTCTTCTATGGCTACACCTTC; j_gene: TRBJ1-2; abundance: NA; v_gene: TRBV25-1; d_gene: TRBD1
CDR3aa: CAISESPRGGLNEQFF; CDR3nt: TGTGCCATCAGTGAGTCTCCCCGGGGCGGATTGAATGAGCAGTTCTTC; j_gene: TRBJ2-1; abundance: NA; v_gene: TRBV10-3; d_gene: NA